A single sample is the source of the 6 T cell receptor beta chains below, sequenced in a study of blood T cell repertoires in COVID-19. The protocol was immunoSEQ multiplex PCR, while the TCRdb copy is restricted to in-frame clones and leaves out a portion. The table has around 250,000 clones, 70% to 90% seen once. The source material was peripheral blood. Source of these receptors: a man between 18 and 29 years old with active or convalescent COVID-19.

The CDR3 coding sequence is TGTGCCAGCAGTCCGCGGACTAGCGGGAGGTTCGCCTACAATGAGCAGTTCTTC. It specifies CASSPRTSGRFAYNEQFF. V and J are TRBV6-2 or TRBV6-3 and TRBJ2-1; 14 nucleotides match TRBD2. Germline V CDR1 and CDR2: MNHEY, SVGEGT. J was trimmed by 2 bases and V by 5 bases; bases with no gene match: 8. The CDR3 consists of 18 residues.

This chain joins TRBV27 and TRBJ1-2; 10 nucleotides agree with TRBD1. Germline V CDR1 and CDR2: MNHEY, SMNVEV (reference sequence). J was trimmed by 7 bases and V by 4 bases; bases with no gene match: 9. This CDR3 region has 15 residues. DNA for the CDR3: TGTGCCAGCAGTTCCTCCGGGACAGGGGAGGTTGGCTACACCTTC. Its translation: CASSSSGTGEVGYTF.

The chain recombines TRBV19 with TRBJ2-2; 7 bases map to TRBD2. Germline trimming cut 3 bases from V and 5 bases from J; bases unmatched to any gene: 9. Per the germline V gene, CDR1 is LNHDA and CDR2 is SQIVND (reference sequence). The CDR3 is made up of 16 amino acids. The CDR3 protein is CASSILYSGNTGELFF. The CDR3 nucleotides are TGTGCCAGTAGTATTCTGTACAGCGGGAATACCGGGGAGCTGTTTTTT.

The chain combines TRBV24-1 with TRBJ2-7, with a tentative D call TRBD1 (6 bases). CDR1 is KGHDR and CDR2 is SFDVKD in the germline V gene. The CDR3 sequence is 14 residues long. V was shortened by 7 bases and J by 3 bases, with 15 bases between the two germline ends. Written as DNA, the CDR3 is TGTGCCACCAGGAGAGCCGGGACAAACTACGAGCAGTACTTC. This gives the protein CATRRAGTNYEQYF.

The chain employs TRBV4-1 and TRBJ1-5, with D perhaps matching TRBD1 (6 bases). Trimming stripped 0 bases from V and 7 bases from J, with 10 bases between. CDR3 length equals 14 residues. Germline CDR1 MGHRA, CDR2 YSYEKL. CDR3 sequence: CASSQEGAGQPQHF. The DNA of the CDR3 is TGCGCCAGCAGCCAAGAGGGGGCGGGCCAGCCCCAGCATTTT.

This rearrangement joins TRBV20-1 to TRBJ2-3; tentative D call: TRBD2 (5 bases). The CDR3 loop spans 13 amino acids. The germline gives CDR1 DFQATT, CDR2 SNEGSKA (reference sequence). The ends were cut back, 3 bases at V and 5 bases at J, with 12 bases in the middle. Here the CDR3 DNA reads TGCAGTGCTAGTTCTCAGGCGGGAGATACGCAGTATTTT. This sequence encodes CSASSQAGDTQYF.